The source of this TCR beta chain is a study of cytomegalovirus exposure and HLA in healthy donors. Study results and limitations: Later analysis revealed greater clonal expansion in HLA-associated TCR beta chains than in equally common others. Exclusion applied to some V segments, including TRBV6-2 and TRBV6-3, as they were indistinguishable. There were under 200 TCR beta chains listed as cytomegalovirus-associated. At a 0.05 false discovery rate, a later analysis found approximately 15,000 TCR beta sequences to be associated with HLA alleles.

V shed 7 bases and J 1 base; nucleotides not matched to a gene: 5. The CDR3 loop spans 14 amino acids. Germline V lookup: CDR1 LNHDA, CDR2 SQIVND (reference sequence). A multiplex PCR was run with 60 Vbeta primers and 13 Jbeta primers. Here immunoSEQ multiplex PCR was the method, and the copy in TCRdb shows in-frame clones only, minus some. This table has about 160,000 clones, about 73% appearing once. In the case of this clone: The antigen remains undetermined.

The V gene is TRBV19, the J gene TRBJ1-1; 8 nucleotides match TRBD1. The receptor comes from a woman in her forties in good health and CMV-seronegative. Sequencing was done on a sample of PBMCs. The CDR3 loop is CASTIGTGNTEAFF. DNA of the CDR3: TGTGCCAGTACGATCGGGACAGGGAACACTGAAGCTTTCTTT. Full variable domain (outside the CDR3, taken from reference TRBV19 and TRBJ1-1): DGGITQSPKYLFRKEGQNVTLSCEQNLNHDAMYWYRQDPGQGLRLIYYSQIVNDFQKGDIAEGYSVSREKKESFPLTVTSAQKNPTAFYLCASTIGTGNTEAFFGQGTRLTVV.